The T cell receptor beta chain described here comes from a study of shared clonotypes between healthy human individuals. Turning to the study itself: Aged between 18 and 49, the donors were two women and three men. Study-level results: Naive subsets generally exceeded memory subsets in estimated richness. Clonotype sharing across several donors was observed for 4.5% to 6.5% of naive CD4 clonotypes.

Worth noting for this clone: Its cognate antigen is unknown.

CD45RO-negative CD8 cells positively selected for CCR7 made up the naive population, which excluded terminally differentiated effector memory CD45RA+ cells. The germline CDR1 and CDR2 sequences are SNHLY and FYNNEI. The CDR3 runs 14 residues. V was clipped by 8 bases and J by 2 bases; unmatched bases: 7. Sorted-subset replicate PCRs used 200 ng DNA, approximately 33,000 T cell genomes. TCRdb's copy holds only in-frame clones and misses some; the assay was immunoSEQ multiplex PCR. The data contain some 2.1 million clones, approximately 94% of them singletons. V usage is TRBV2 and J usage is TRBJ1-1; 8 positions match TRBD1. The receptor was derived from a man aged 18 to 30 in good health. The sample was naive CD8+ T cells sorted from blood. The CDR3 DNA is TGTGCCAGCCCTGGACAGGGAAGCAACACTGAAGCTTTCTTT. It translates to CASPGQGSNTEAFF.